The following is a TCR beta chain sequence with its context. Antigen unknown. The record originates from a study of T cell responses to AZD1222 COVID-19 vaccine. Generated by immunoSEQ multiplex PCR, the TCRdb table keeps only in-frame clones and is missing some. The table has roughly 180,000 clones, about 91% seen once. V lost 2 bases and J lost 2, with 16 bases in between. The CDR3 extends over 17 amino acids. CDR1 and CDR2 (germline): LGHNA, YSLEER. Whole-study findings and limits: Rises in breadth and depth of Spike-specific TCRs came after two AZD1222 doses.

This receptor was identified in an adult who received the AZD1222 COVID-19 vaccine. The V call is TRBV4-3, the J call TRBJ2-1; D is possibly TRBD1 (5 bases). Sequencing used peripheral blood, obtained 28 days after the second AZD1222 dose. The CDR3 is CASSQTLGLSAYNEQFF. The CDR3 DNA sequence: TGCGCCAGCAGCCAAACCCTGGGGCTAAGCGCCTACAATGAGCAGTTCTTC.